This T cell receptor (beta chain) was profiled in a study of control samples from healthy donors and cancer patients. Between the trimmed V and J ends, which lost 3 bases and 7 bases, there was a span of 16 bases. Germline assignment: CDR1 SGHRS and CDR2 YFSETQ. The CDR3 runs 14 residues. This table comes from immunoSEQ multiplex PCR, and its TCRdb copy is limited to in-frame clones, with some not included. The sample has approximately 180,000 clones, about 91% seen once. The chain has TRBV5-1 and TRBJ1-1, with D possibly being TRBD1 (6 bases). The sequence derives from a woman aged 40 to 50 in good health. Sequencing was carried out using blood. The CDR3 spells CASSSLGGALEAFF. The CDR3 DNA is TGCGCCAGCAGCTCCCTGGGGGGGGCGCTTGAAGCTTTCTTT. The full variable domain, its missing parts supplied by reference TRBV5-1 and TRBJ1-1, is KAGVTQTPRYLIKTRGQQVTLSCSPISGHRSVSWYQQTPGQGLQFLFEYFSETQRNKGNFPGRFSGRQFSNSRSEMNVSTLELGDSALYLCASSSLGGALEAFFGQGTRLTVV.